This TCR beta chain is drawn from a study of cytomegalovirus exposure and HLA in healthy donors. General study findings and limits: A later analysis linked a missense variant in DCLRE1C to the trimming of TCR beta V and J genes. Clonal expansion was found to be greater in HLA-associated TCR beta chains than in equally common others in a later analysis. The study designated roughly 150 TCR beta chains cytomegalovirus-associated. HLA alleles were associated with 15,000 to 20,000 TCR beta sequences in a later analysis at 0.05 false discovery rate.

Both 60 Vbeta primers and 13 Jbeta primers went into the PCR. TCRdb's table, derived via immunoSEQ multiplex PCR, lists solely in-frame clones and lacks some. Here the sample spans tens of thousands of clones, approximately 84% being singletons. A word on this clone: Its antigen remains unidentified.

Germline V gene lookup returns CDR1 SQVTM and CDR2 ANQGSEA. V was clipped by 1 base and J by 0 bases; unmatched bases: 6. This CDR3 has 16 amino acids. This clonotype was obtained from a woman younger than 35 in good health and CMV-seropositive. Sequenced sample: PBMCs. The V call is TRBV29-1, the J call TRBJ1-1, with 9 bases identical to TRBD1. The CDR3 here is CSVEGGTGYLNTEAFF. The CDR3 DNA sequence: TGCAGCGTTGAAGGCGGGACAGGGTACTTGAACACTGAAGCTTTCTTT.